This entry describes one T cell receptor (beta chain). This sample is drawn from a study of T-cell reconstitution after alpha-beta-depleted transplantation in children. CDR1 is LNHNV, CDR2 YYDKDF, per germline (reference sequence). Deletions cut 1 base from V and 0 bases from J, with 9 bases between. This CDR3 is built from 15 residues. It was with unique molecular identifiers that the TCRbeta library was prepared. A single record per CDR3 protein comes from TCRdb applying MiXCR to the PCR reads. Found here are roughly 350,000 distinct CDR3 sequences, under 13% of them singletons; the top ten hold roughly 2.5%.

The rearrangement joins TRBV15 to TRBJ2-5, with D tentatively TRBD1 or TRBD2 (5 bases each). The TCR sequence derives from a human donor who donated a stem cell graft to a child with acute lymphoblastic leukemia. Here the sequenced sample was PBMCs from the stem cell graft donor, taken from the stem cell graft. In DNA form, the CDR3 reads TGTGCCACCAGCAGAGTCGGGGCCTACCAAGAGACCCAGTACTTC. Amino acid sequence: CATSRVGAYQETQYF.